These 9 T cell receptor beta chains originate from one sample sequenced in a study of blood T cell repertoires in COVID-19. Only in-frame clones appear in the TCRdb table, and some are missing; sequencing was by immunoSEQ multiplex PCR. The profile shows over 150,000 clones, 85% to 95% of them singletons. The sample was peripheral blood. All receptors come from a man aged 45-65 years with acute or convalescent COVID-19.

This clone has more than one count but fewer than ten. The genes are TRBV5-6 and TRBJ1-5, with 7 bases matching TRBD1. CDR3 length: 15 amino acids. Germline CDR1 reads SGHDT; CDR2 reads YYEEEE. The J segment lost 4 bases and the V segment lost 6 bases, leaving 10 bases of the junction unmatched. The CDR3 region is CASTRWGQTNQPQHF. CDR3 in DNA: TGTGCCAGCACCCGGTGGGGACAGACTAATCAGCCCCAGCATTTT.

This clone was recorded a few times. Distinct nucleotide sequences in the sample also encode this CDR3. CDR3 DNA sequence: TGCGCCAGCAGCTTGGGACAGGGGAATTCACCCCTCCACTTT. Encoded protein: CASSLGQGNSPLHF. V is TRBV5-1 and J is TRBJ1-6, with 8 bases fitting TRBD1. Trimming took 0 bases from V and 7 from J; bases not matched to a gene: 0. The V gene's germline CDR1 is SGHRS and CDR2 YFSETQ. The CDR3 has 14 residues.

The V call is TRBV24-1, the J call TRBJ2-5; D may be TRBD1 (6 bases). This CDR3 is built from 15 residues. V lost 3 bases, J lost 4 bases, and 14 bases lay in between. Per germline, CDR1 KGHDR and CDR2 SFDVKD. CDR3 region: CATSDTQGFGETQYF. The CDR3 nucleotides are TGTGCCACCAGTGATACACAGGGTTTCGGAGAGACCCAGTACTTC.

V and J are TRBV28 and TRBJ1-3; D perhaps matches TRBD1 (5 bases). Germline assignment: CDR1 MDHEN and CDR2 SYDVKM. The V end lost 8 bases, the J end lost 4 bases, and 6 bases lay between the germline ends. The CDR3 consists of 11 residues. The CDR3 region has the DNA TGTGCCAGCGGGGGGGGAAACACCATATATTTT. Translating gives CASGGGNTIYF.

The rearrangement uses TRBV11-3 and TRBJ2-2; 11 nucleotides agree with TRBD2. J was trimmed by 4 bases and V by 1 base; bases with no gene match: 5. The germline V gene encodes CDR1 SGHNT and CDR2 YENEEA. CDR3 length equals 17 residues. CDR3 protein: CASSLVAGGRGTGELFF. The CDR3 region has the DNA TGTGCCAGCAGCTTAGTAGCGGGGGGGCGCGGCACCGGGGAGCTGTTTTTT.

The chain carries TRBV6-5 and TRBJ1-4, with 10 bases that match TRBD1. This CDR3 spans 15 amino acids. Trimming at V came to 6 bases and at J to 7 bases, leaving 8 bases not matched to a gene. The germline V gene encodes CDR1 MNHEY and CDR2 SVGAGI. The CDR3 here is CASRETGTGVEKLFF. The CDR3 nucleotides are TGTGCCAGCAGGGAGACCGGGACAGGGGTTGAAAAACTGTTTTTT.

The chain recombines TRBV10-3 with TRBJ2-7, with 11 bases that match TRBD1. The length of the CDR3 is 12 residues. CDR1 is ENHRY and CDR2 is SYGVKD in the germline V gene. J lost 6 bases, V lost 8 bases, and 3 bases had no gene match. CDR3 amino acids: CAIGQGAGEQYV. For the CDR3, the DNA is TGTGCCATCGGACAGGGGGCTGGCGAGCAGTACGTC.

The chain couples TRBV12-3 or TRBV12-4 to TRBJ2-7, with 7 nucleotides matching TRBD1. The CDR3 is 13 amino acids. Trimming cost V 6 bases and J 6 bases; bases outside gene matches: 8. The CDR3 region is CASSHGDSGEQYV. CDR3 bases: TGTGCCAGCAGCCATGGGGACAGCGGCGAGCAGTACGTC.

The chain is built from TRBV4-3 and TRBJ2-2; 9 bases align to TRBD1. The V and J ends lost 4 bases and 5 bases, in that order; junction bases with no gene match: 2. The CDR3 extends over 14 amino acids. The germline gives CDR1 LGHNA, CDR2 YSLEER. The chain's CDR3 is CASSRTGVTGELFF. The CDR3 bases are TGCGCCAGCAGCCGGACAGGGGTTACCGGGGAGCTGTTTTTT.